One and the same sample provided the 32 T cell receptor beta chains below, sequenced in a study of T cells in Graves' hyperthyroidism and ophthalmopathy. Amplified TCR beta CDR3 regions came from RNA transcripts. A set of HTBI primers served as the primers for a first-round RT-PCR of the TCR CDR3. MiXCR was run by TCRdb on the multiplex PCR reads, yielding one entry per CDR3 protein. The sample holds fewer than 650,000 distinct CDR3 sequences; approximately 49% are singletons and the top ten take about two fifths. The sequencing sample was made of peripheral blood or thyroid tissue (not recorded which). Receptors were obtained from an adult woman with Graves' disease, either hyperthyroidism or ophthalmopathy (not recorded which).

This clonotype has a count of ten or more. The rearrangement uses TRBV7-9 and TRBJ2-5; TRBD2 matches 8 bases. Germline assignment: CDR1 SEHNR and CDR2 FQNEAQ (reference sequence). V shed 4 bases and J 7 bases; nucleotides not matched to a gene: 5. The CDR3 is 13 amino acids. For the CDR3, the DNA is TGTGCCAGCAGCTCTAGCGGGCCCGGGACCCAGTACTTC. It yields the protein CASSSSGPGTQYF.

The chain employs TRBV2 and TRBJ1-2, with D unclear. The germline CDR1 and CDR2 sequences are SNHLY and FYNNEI. The CDR3 is 10 residues long. V dropped 2 bases and J dropped 11 bases, with 6 bases sitting between them. CDR3: CASSETGYTF. The CDR3 DNA sequence: TGTGCCAGCAGTGAAACGGGATACACCTTC.

The CDR3 nucleotides read TGTGCCAATAGCGAGGGCGGGGAGCTGTTTTTT. This encodes CANSEGGELFF. The V call is TRBV2, the J call TRBJ2-2; possibly TRBD2 for D (5 bases). This CDR3 is built from 11 residues. Trimming shortened V by 10 bases and J by 7 bases, and 10 bases separated the two germline ends. The V gene's germline CDR1 is SNHLY and CDR2 FYNNEI.

CDR3 sequence (DNA): TGTGCCAGCAGTTACTTCGGGACAGGCGAGCAGTACTTC. This translates into CASSYFGTGEQYF. The chain has TRBV6-6 and TRBJ2-7; 8 bases line up with TRBD1. The CDR3 has 13 residues. Losses at the gene ends were 1 base for V and 6 bases for J; bases not matched to a gene: 2. CDR1 and CDR2 from the germline V gene are MNHNY and SVGAGI (reference sequence).

As to this clonotype: One end of the junction fails to match germline, which may point to a read error. The chain joins TRBV7-9 to TRBJ2-7; 8 nucleotides line up with TRBD2. This CDR3 has 15 amino acids. The germline V gene encodes CDR1 SEHNR and CDR2 FQNEAQ (reference sequence). CDR3 sequence: CASSLAGGPVYEQYF. The DNA of the CDR3 is TGTGCCAGCAGCCTAGCGGGTGGACCTGTCTACGAGCAGTACTTC.

This clonotype appeared many times. The rearrangement links TRBV13 to TRBJ2-7, with 10 bases matching TRBD2. The V segment lost 4 bases and the J segment 5 bases; nucleotides outside the gene matches: 5. The CDR3 extends over 14 amino acids. From germline, CDR1 is PRHDT and CDR2 FYEKMQ (reference sequence). The CDR3 loop is CASSSRLAGNEQYF. Here the CDR3 DNA reads TGTGCCAGCAGCTCAAGACTAGCGGGTAACGAGCAGTACTTC.

This chain uses TRBV6-2 or TRBV6-3 with TRBJ2-6, with D unclear. V shed 6 bases and J shed 3 bases, with 6 bases lying between them. The CDR3 loop spans 13 amino acids. Germline-derived CDR1 and CDR2 are MNHEY and SVGEGT. CDR3 protein: CASSRRGANVLTF. The CDR3 nucleotides are TGTGCCAGCAGCCGACGTGGGGCCAACGTCCTGACTTTC.

V and J are TRBV29-1 and TRBJ2-2; D gene unclear. The germline CDR1 and CDR2 sequences are SQVTM and ANQGSEA. Trimming stripped 4 bases from V and 0 bases from J, with 6 bases between. The CDR3 length is 13 residues. CDR3 residues: CSVAWTNTGELFF. As DNA, the CDR3 is TGCAGCGTTGCGTGGACGAACACCGGGGAGCTGTTTTTT.

This clonotype was detected only a few times. The chain employs TRBV28 and TRBJ1-3; no reliable D call. The V and J ends lost 11 bases and 0 bases respectively, with 8 bases between them. CDR1 and CDR2 (germline): MDHEN, SYDVKM. This CDR3 spans 12 amino acids. The CDR3 DNA follows: TGTGCCTCTGGGCGCTCTGGAAACACCATATATTTT. Amino acid sequence: CASGRSGNTIYF. Full variable domain (remainder filled in from reference TRBV28 and TRBJ1-3): DVKVTQSSRYLVKRTGEKVFLECVQDMDHENMFWYRQDPGLGLRLIYFSYDVKMKEKGDIPEGYSVSREKKERFSLILESASTNQTSMYLCASGRSGNTIYFGEGSWLTVV.

Here the CDR3 reads CASSLPGRIYEQYF. CDR3 DNA sequence: TGTGCCAGCAGCCTCCCGGGACGGATCTACGAGCAGTACTTC. The rearrangement joins TRBV5-5 to TRBJ2-7; D may correspond to TRBD1 or TRBD2 (5 bases each). Germline V gene sequence: CDR1 SGHKS, CDR2 YYEKEE (reference sequence). V gave up 4 bases and J gave up 3 bases, with 14 bases separating them. The CDR3 spans 14 residues.

This clonotype was recorded many times. The V gene is TRBV7-9, the J gene TRBJ2-7, with 12 bases that match TRBD1. V trimming: 4 bases; J trimming: 3 bases; junction bases outside the gene matches: 7. Germline V gene lookup returns CDR1 SEHNR and CDR2 FQNEAQ (reference sequence). This CDR3 comprises 16 residues. CDR3 protein: CASSSAGQGAIYEQYF. CDR3 nucleotides: TGTGCCAGCAGCTCCGCGGGACAGGGGGCGATCTACGAGCAGTACTTC.

The chain recombines TRBV5-5 with TRBJ2-7; TRBD2 matches 10 bases. In germline, CDR1 is SGHKS, CDR2 YYEKEE (reference sequence). The CDR3 has 16 residues. V was pared by 0 bases and J by 4 bases, with 7 bases of the junction left unmatched. Here the CDR3 DNA reads TGTGCCAGCAGCTTGGCCGCTAGCGGGAGAGGGTACGAGCAGTACTTC. Protein product: CASSLAASGRGYEQYF.

Many counts were recorded for this clonotype. The chain links TRBV28 to TRBJ1-1; 7 positions agree with TRBD1. Germline V gene data show CDR1 as MDHEN and CDR2 as SYDVKM. The CDR3 is 13 amino acids. V trimming: 6 bases; J trimming: 8 bases; junction bases outside the gene matches: 9. CDR3 region: CASSTGQTKEAFF. The CDR3 region has the DNA TGTGCCAGCAGCACGGGACAGACGAAGGAAGCTTTCTTT.

Of note for this clonotype: The junction does not match germline at one end; this may be a read error. The chain recombines TRBV6-5 with TRBJ1-2; D is undetermined. The CDR3 spans 14 residues. The germline V gene encodes CDR1 MNHEY and CDR2 SVGAGI. CDR3 DNA: TGTGCCATCAGTTACTCAGAGGGTACCTATGGCTACACCTTC. Its protein product is CAISYSEGTYGYTF.

This chain uses TRBV4-2 with TRBJ2-2; D is undetermined. Trimming took off 0 bases at V and 9 bases at J, with 20 bases between the two ends. The CDR3 loop spans 17 amino acids. Germline assignment: CDR1 LGHNA and CDR2 YNFKEQ. CDR3 loop: CASSQDAAARRERELFF. CDR3 nucleotides: TGTGCCAGCAGCCAAGACGCGGCGGCACGGAGAGAGAGGGAGCTGTTTTTT.

The table lists this clonotype with a count of one. The chain is built from TRBV12-3 or TRBV12-4 and TRBJ2-7, with 7 positions matching TRBD1. The CDR3 covers 19 residues. V trimming: 4 bases; J trimming: 6 bases; junction bases outside the gene matches: 24. The CDR3 reads CASSYSGTRGRRARGEQYF. The CDR3 DNA follows: TGTGCCAGCAGTTACTCCGGGACAAGGGGGCGTCGGGCTAGGGGCGAGCAGTACTTC.

Ten or more counts support this clonotype. The chain joins TRBV6-1 to TRBJ1-5; TRBD1 might be the D (6 bases). The CDR3 has 13 amino acids. Germline lookup yields CDR1 MNHNS and CDR2 SASEGT. The germline V and J ends were trimmed by 5 bases and 6 bases, with 11 bases remaining between them. This CDR3 is CASSKRGIQPQHF. The CDR3 coding sequence is TGTGCCAGCAGTAAGAGGGGGATTCAGCCCCAGCATTTT.

This clonotype was detected only once. No conserved phenylalanine or tryptophan is present at the end of the CDR3, so a read error is the likely explanation. The DNA is omitted, as the CDR3 cannot be located on it reliably, and the CDR3 follows TCRdb's listing. V is TRBV20-1 and J is TRBJ1-3. Germline loops: CDR1 DFQATT, CDR2 SNEGSKA (reference sequence). The CDR3 is 8 amino acids in total, end residues counted. The CDR3 loop reads CSARSLAG.

The rearrangement uses TRBV7-8 and TRBJ2-6; D is unresolved. CDR1 and CDR2 (germline): SGHVS, FQNEAQ. V was clipped by 7 bases and J by 4 bases, with 8 bases between them. The CDR3 has 13 amino acids. CDR3 sequence: CASTDNGANVLTF. The CDR3 bases are TGTGCCAGCACCGATAACGGGGCCAACGTCCTGACTTTC.

This clonotype was recorded at least ten times. This sequence joins TRBV20-1 and TRBJ2-5; no clear D. CDR1 and CDR2 from the germline V gene are DFQATT and SNEGSKA (reference sequence). The germline V and J ends were trimmed by 3 bases and 4 bases, with 12 bases remaining between them. The CDR3 covers 13 residues. This chain's CDR3 is CSASGVTGETQYF. The CDR3 nucleotides read TGCAGTGCTAGTGGTGTGACCGGAGAGACCCAGTACTTC.

This chain links TRBV5-1 with TRBJ2-5; D is uncertain. Germline CDR1 is SGHRS and CDR2 is YFSETQ. This CDR3 comprises 13 residues. Trimming removed 0 bases from V and 2 bases from J, with 5 bases in between. Here the CDR3 reads CASSLDKQETQYF. In nucleotides, the CDR3 is TGCGCCAGCAGCTTGGACAAGCAAGAGACCCAGTACTTC. Variable domain in full (rest from reference TRBV5-1 and TRBJ2-5): KAGVTQTPRYLIKTRGQQVTLSCSPISGHRSVSWYQQTPGQGLQFLFEYFSETQRNKGNFPGRFSGRQFSNSRSEMNVSTLELGDSALYLCASSLDKQETQYFGPGTRLLVL.

The table lists this clonotype with a few counts. The chain employs TRBV2 and TRBJ2-7; D is possibly TRBD2 (5 bases). The CDR3 contains 13 residues. Trimming left V 1 base short and J 6 bases short, with 10 bases between. The germline CDR1 and CDR2 sequences are SNHLY and FYNNEI. As DNA, the CDR3 is TGTGCCAGCAGTGAAGGGTTAGCGACCGAGCAGTACTTC. Protein sequence: CASSEGLATEQYF. Full variable domain (outside the CDR3, taken from reference TRBV2 and TRBJ2-7): EPEVTQTPSHQVTQMGQEVILRCVPISNHLYFYWYRQILGQKVEFLVSFYNNEISEKSEIFDDQFSVERPDGSNFTLKIRSTKLEDSAMYFCASSEGLATEQYFGPGTRLTVT.

V is TRBV10-3 and J is TRBJ2-5; D gene ambiguous. V lost 3 bases and J lost 3, with 5 bases in between. Germline loops: CDR1 ENHRY, CDR2 SYGVKD. The CDR3 contains 12 residues. DNA of the CDR3: TGTGCCATCAGTGACGGAAAAGAGACCCAGTACTTC. Translated: CAISDGKETQYF.

This clonotype has a count of ten or more. The rearrangement links TRBV6-1 to TRBJ1-4, with a weak D call TRBD1 (6 bases). The V and J ends lost 7 bases and 5 bases respectively, with 14 bases between them. CDR1 MNHNS and CDR2 SASEGT come from the germline V gene. This CDR3 contains 14 residues. This CDR3 reads CASNKGEPNEKLFF. As DNA, the CDR3 is TGTGCCAGCAATAAGGGGGAGCCAAATGAAAAACTGTTTTTT.

With regard to this clonotype: A junction end diverges from the germline sequence, so it may reflect a read error. The rearrangement uses TRBV12-3 or TRBV12-4 and TRBJ1-4, with D possibly matching TRBD1 (5 bases). There are 15 residues in the CDR3. CDR3: CASSPGGTIGEKLFF. Written as DNA, the CDR3 is TGCGCCAGCAGCCCCGGGGGGACCATAGGAGAAAAACTGTTTTTT.

Only a few counts were recorded for this clonotype. J is TRBJ1-6 and V is TRBV12-3 or TRBV12-4; 7 bases align to TRBD1. The CDR3 has 14 amino acids. Trimming took 6 bases from V and 5 from J; bases not matched to a gene: 4. CDR3 sequence: CASRSGTDNSPLHF. Here the CDR3 DNA reads TGTGCCAGCAGATCCGGGACAGATAATTCACCCCTCCACTTT.

The table lists this clonotype with a few counts. This sequence may be a read error, since a much larger clone differs from it by one base. The chain uses TRBV6-1 and TRBJ1-5, with unresolved D. The CDR3 loop spans 13 amino acids. V dropped 6 bases and J dropped 5 bases, with 11 bases sitting between them. Germline V gene data show CDR1 as MNHNS and CDR2 as SASEGT. CDR3 in DNA: TGTGCCAGCAGGAGCGAGGTTGATCAGCCCCAGCATTTT. The encoded protein is CASRSEVDQPQHF.

This clonotype has only a few counts. The rearrangement uses TRBV6-2 or TRBV6-3 and TRBJ1-1; no clear D. Germline V gene lookup returns CDR1 MNHEY and CDR2 SVGEGT. Trimming removed 2 bases at V and 1 base at J, with 8 bases between. The CDR3 consists of 14 residues. The CDR3 coding sequence is TGTGCCAGCAGTTACCTGGACCAGAACACTGAAGCTTTCTTT. This translates into CASSYLDQNTEAFF.

The V call is TRBV19, the J call TRBJ2-7, with 9 bases identical to TRBD1. The CDR3 is 13 residues long. The V and J ends lost 9 bases and 3 bases, in that order; junction bases with no gene match: 6. CDR1 is LNHDA and CDR2 is SQIVND in the germline V gene (reference sequence). CDR3 bases: TGTGCCAGACATCCGACAGGGGGCTACGAGCAGTACTTC. Translating gives CARHPTGGYEQYF.

The table lists this clonotype with a few counts. J is TRBJ2-5 and V is TRBV7-9, with D uncertain. The CDR3 is 18 residues long. Germline CDR1 and CDR2: SEHNR and FQNEAQ (reference sequence). The ends were cut back, 5 bases at V and 2 bases at J, with 24 bases in the middle. CDR3 sequence (DNA): TGTGCCAGCAGCCCGACGCCCCCCGCTAGTCTGAGACAAGAGACCCAGTACTTC. Protein sequence: CASSPTPPASLRQETQYF.

A single count supports this clonotype. The V call is TRBV13, the J call TRBJ2-5; 9 bases are shared with TRBD1. The V and J ends lost 3 bases and 1 base, in that order; junction bases with no gene match: 6. CDR3 length: 16 amino acids. Per germline, CDR1 PRHDT and CDR2 FYEKMQ (reference sequence). The CDR3 sequence is CASSFSTGGSQETQYF. CDR3 bases: TGTGCCAGCAGCTTCTCGACAGGGGGAAGCCAAGAGACCCAGTACTTC.

Notes on this clonotype: This CDR3 fails to terminate in the conserved phenylalanine or tryptophan, so it likely reflects a read error. The limits of the CDR3 on the DNA are not certain, so only TCRdb's listed CDR3 is given. The chain has TRBV7-2 and TRBJ2-6. CDR1 and CDR2 from the germline V gene are SGHTA and FQGNSA. The CDR3 has 8 amino acids, counting both end residues. The CDR3 loop is CASSSTNT.